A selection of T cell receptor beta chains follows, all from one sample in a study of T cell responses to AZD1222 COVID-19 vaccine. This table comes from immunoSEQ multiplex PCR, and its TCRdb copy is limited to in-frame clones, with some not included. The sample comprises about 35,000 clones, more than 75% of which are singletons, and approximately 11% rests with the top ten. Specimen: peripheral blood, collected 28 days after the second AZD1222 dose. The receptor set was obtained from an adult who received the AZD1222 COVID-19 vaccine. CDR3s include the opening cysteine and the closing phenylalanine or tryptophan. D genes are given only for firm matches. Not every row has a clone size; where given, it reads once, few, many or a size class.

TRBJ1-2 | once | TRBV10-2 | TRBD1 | TGCGCCAGCAGTATCTCCGGGACAGTGCAGGGCTACACCTTC | CASSISGTVQGYTF
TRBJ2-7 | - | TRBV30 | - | TGTGCCTGGAGTGACGGTCAGCTCTACGAGCAGTACTTC | CAWSDGQLYEQYF
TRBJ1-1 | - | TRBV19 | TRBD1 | TGTGCCAGTAGTCAACGACAGGGGTGGACTGAAGCTTTCTTT | CASSQRQGWTEAFF
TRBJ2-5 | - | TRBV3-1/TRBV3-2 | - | TGTGCCAGCAGCCAATACGGACTAAGGCAGTACTTC | CASSQYGLRQYF
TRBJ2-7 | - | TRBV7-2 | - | TGTGCCAGCAGCTTAACTCCTCCGAGCTCCTACGAGCAGTACTTC | CASSLTPPSSYEQYF
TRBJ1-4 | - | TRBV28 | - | TGTGCCAGCAGCCATCGATCGTCCGAAGAAAAACTGTTTTTT | CASSHRSSEEKLFF
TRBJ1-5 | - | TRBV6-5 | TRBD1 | TGTGCCAGCAGGGGACAGGGAAGCAATCAGCCCCAGCATTTT | CASRGQGSNQPQHF
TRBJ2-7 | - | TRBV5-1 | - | TGCGCCAGCAGCCGGGACTCCTACGAGCAGTACTTC | CASSRDSYEQYF
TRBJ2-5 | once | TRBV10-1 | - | TGCGCCAGCAGTCAGGGTCAGGAGACCCAGTACTTC | CASSQGQETQYF
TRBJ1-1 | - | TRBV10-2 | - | TGCGCCAGCAGTACCACTCTTGGGATTGGTGAAGCTTTCTTT | CASSTTLGIGEAFF
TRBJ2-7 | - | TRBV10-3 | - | TGTGCCATTGGGCGGCGGGAACCCCCCTACGAGCAGTACTTC | CAIGRREPPYEQYF
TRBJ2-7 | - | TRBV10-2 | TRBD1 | TGCGCCAGCAGTCGGACAGGGAGGGAGCAGTACTTC | CASSRTGREQYF
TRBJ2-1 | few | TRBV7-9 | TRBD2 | TGTGCCAGCAGCTTAGAGGGAGGGCGTTACAATGAGCAGTTCTTC | CASSLEGGRYNEQFF
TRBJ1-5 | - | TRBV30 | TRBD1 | TGTGCCTTAGGATCAGGGGGGGGTCAGCCCCAGCATTTT | CALGSGGGQPQHF
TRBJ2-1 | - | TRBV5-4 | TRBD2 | TGTGCCAGCAGCACTGCTAGCGGGAATTACAATGAGCAGTTCTTC | CASSTASGNYNEQFF
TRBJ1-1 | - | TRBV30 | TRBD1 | TGTGCCTGGACGGGACAGTTGAACACTGAAGCTTTCTTT | CAWTGQLNTEAFF
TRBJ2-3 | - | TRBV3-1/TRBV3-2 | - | TGTGCCACCCTGGGGCCTCTCACAGATACGCAGTATTTT | CATLGPLTDTQYF
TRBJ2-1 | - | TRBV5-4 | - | TGTGCCAGCAGCTTGGCAGGTGGGATCAACAATGAGCAGTTCTTC | CASSLAGGINNEQFF
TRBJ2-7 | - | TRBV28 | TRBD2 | TGTGCCACCACCCTGGCGGGGGTGTTCTACGAGCAGTACTTC | CATTLAGVFYEQYF
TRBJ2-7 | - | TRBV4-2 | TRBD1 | TGTGCCAGCAGCCAAGAGACAGGGGGAGGTTACGAGCAGTACTTC | CASSQETGGGYEQYF
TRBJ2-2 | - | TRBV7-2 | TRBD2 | TGTGCCAGCAGCCCCCGACTAGCGGGATACACCGGGGAGCTGTTTTTT | CASSPRLAGYTGELFF
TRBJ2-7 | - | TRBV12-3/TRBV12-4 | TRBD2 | TGTGCCAGCAGCCTCTCCGGGGGGGCCGAGCAGTACTTC | CASSLSGGAEQYF
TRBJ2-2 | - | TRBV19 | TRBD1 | TGTGCCAGTAGTATAACAGGGGGAGGCGGTGGGTCCGGGGAGCTGTTTTTT | CASSITGGGGGSGELFF
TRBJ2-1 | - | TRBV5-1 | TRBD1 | TGCGCCAGCAGCTTGGACAGGGGGTGGTCTGAGCAGTTCTTC | CASSLDRGWSEQFF
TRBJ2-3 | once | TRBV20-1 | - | TGCAGTGCTAGTACGGGAACCGGATCAGATACGCAGTATTTT | CSASTGTGSDTQYF
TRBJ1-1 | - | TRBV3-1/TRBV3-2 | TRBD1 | TGTGCCAGCAGCCAAGGACAGGGAATGAACACTGAAGCTTTCTTT | CASSQGQGMNTEAFF
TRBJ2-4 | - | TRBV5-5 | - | TGTGCCAGCAGCTGGGAACAGGGTAACTCCCCAAACATTCAGTACTTC | CASSWEQGNSPNIQYF
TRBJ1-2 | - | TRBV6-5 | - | TGTGCCAGCTCCCAAGTCATAGGGGGCTATGGCTACACCTTC | CASSQVIGGYGYTF
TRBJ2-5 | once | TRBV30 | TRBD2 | TGTGCCTGGGCCCCCAAGGGGAGCGGGGAAGAGACCCAGTACTTC | CAWAPKGSGEETQYF
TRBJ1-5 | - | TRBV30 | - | TGTGCCTGGGGACCGGCCGGCAATCAGCCCCAGCATTTT | CAWGPAGNQPQHF
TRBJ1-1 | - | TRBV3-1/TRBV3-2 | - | TGTGCCAGCAGCCAAGGGCTGGAGACTGAAGCTTTCTTT | CASSQGLETEAFF
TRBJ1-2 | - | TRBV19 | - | TGTGCCAGTAGTGCTCACCAACAGAGCTATGGCTACACCTTC | CASSAHQQSYGYTF
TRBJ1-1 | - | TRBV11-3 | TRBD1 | TGTGCCAGCAGCGGGGGACAGGGGGACGTGAACACTGAAGCTTTCTTT | CASSGGQGDVNTEAFF
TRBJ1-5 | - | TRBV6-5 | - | TGTGCCAGCAGGGGGGCCGACGGGACCAATCAGCCCCAGCATTTT | CASRGADGTNQPQHF
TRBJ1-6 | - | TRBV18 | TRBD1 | TGTGCCAGCTCAGGGGATCGCTCGGGGGGACAGGCCCTAAAGCCCCTCCACTTT | CASSGDRSGGQALKPLHF
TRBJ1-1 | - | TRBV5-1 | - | TGCGCCAGCAGCTCCAGCGCCGGTAGCGAAGCTTTCTTT | CASSSSAGSEAFF
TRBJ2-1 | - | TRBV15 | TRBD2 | TGTGCCACCAGCAGAGATAGGGCCAAGCGGGAGGTGCGTTCTGAGCAGTTCTTC | CATSRDRAKREVRSEQFF
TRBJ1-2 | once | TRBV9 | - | TGTGCCAGCAGCTATGCAGGGGAGGACTATGGCTACACCTTC | CASSYAGEDYGYTF
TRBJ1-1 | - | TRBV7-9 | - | TGTGCCAGCAGCTTATATGCAGGGACGGCTTTCTTT | CASSLYAGTAFF
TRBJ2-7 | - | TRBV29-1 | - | TGCAGCGTCGAGCTTACAGGGAGGTACGAGCAGTACTTC | CSVELTGRYEQYF
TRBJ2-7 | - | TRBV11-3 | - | TGTGCCAGCAGCCGGGGATCCTACGAGCAGTACTTC | CASSRGSYEQYF
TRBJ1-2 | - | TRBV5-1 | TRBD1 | TGCGCCAGCAGCTCCCGGGACAGGGGTAACTATGGCTACACCTTC | CASSSRDRGNYGYTF
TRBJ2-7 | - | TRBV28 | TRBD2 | TGTGCCAGCAGCTACCTAGCGGGAGTCTACGAGCAGTACTTC | CASSYLAGVYEQYF
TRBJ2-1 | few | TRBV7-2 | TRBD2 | TGTGCCAGCAGCCTAAGCGGGGGGGGATACAATGAGCAGTTCTTC | CASSLSGGGYNEQFF
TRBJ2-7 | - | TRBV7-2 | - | TGTGCCAGCAGCGAAGGGTTAGTCCCCTACGAGCAGTACTTC | CASSEGLVPYEQYF
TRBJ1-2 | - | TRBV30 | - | TGTGCCTGGAGTGTAGCGGGGCGCGCCTATGGCTACACCTTC | CAWSVAGRAYGYTF
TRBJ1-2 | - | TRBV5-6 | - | TGTGCCAGCAGCCCTGGAGGGGGGGTACCCTATGGCTACACCTTC | CASSPGGGVPYGYTF
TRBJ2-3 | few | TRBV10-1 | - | TGCGCCAGCAGTGTAGGGCGGATGGATACGCAGTATTTT | CASSVGRMDTQYF
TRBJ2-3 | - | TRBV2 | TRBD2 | TGTGCCAGCAGGGCCGGGACTAGCGGACGCACAGATACGCAGTATTTT | CASRAGTSGRTDTQYF
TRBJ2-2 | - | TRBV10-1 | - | TGCGCCACCGATCTAAGGGGCGGGGAGCTGTTTTTT | CATDLRGGELFF
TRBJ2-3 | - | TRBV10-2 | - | TGCGCCAGCACGGGGTCCTTTTCAACAGATACGCAGTATTTT | CASTGSFSTDTQYF
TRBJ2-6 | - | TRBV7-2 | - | TGTGCCAGCAGCCGTACTGGGACTCCTGGGGCCAACGTCCTGACTTTC | CASSRTGTPGANVLTF
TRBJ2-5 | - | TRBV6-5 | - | TGTGCCAGCAGTCTCCAGGGACGGGGTGAAGAGACCCAGTACTTC | CASSLQGRGEETQYF
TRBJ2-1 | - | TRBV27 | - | TGTGCCAGCAGTTTCTTAGAATCCAGGAATGAGCAGTTCTTC | CASSFLESRNEQFF
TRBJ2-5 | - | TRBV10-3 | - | TGTGCCATCAGTGACACGGCTCACGGGAGCCAAGAGACCCAGTACTTC | CAISDTAHGSQETQYF
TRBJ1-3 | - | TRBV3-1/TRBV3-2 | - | TGTGCCAGCAGCCAGGCCCGCGGGACACCTGGAAACACCATATATTTT | CASSQARGTPGNTIYF
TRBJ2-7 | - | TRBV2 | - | TGTGCCAGCAGTGAGCGCTACGAGCAGTACTTC | CASSERYEQYF
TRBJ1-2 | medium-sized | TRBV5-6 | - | TGTGCCAGCAGCTTGGCCGTGGGAAGGCCCCTCGGCTACACCTTC | CASSLAVGRPLGYTF